The 25 T cell receptor beta chains reported below all come from one sample, sequenced in a study of STAT3 mutations in large granular lymphocyte leukemia. Findings and limits, study-wide: In T-cell large granular lymphocyte leukemia, about half of patients showed multiple immunodominant subclonotypes.

For these TCRs, the target antigens are not known. Here immunoSEQ multiplex PCR was the method, and the copy in TCRdb shows in-frame clones only, minus some. The sample holds 12,000 or so clones, roughly three quarters seen once. Sequenced material: peripheral blood mononuclear cells. All receptors come from a man in his sixties with T-cell large granular lymphocyte leukemia. Some clones in this sample may be carry-over from other donors' samples.

V is TRBV5-6 and J is TRBJ1-1; D uncertain. There are 13 residues in the CDR3. Germline V lookup: CDR1 SGHDT, CDR2 YYEEEE. With 2 bases removed from V and 3 bases from J, the gap between germline ends came to 8 bases. The CDR3: CASSLDRHTEAFF. CDR3 DNA: TGTGCCAGCAGCTTAGATCGACACACTGAAGCTTTCTTT.

The V call is TRBV7-9, the J call TRBJ1-2; TRBD1 matches 7 bases. Germline lookup yields CDR1 SEHNR and CDR2 FQNEAQ (reference sequence). The CDR3 covers 16 residues. V shed 4 bases, J shed 3 bases, and the junction held 11 bases outside the gene matches. The CDR3 loop reads CASSSRPGQIHYGYTF. In DNA, the CDR3 is TGTGCCAGCAGCTCGCGTCCGGGACAGATCCACTATGGCTACACCTTC.

This clone was detected a few times. V usage is TRBV12-5 and J usage is TRBJ2-7; D tentatively fits TRBD1 or TRBD2 (5 bases each). Trimming shortened V by 1 base and J by 6 bases, and 13 bases separated the two germline ends. This CDR3 spans 14 amino acids. Looked up from germline, CDR1 is LGHNT and CDR2 is FRNRAP. The CDR3 coding sequence is TGTGCTAGTGGTTTGGAAACCGGGGCCTTCGAGCAGTACTTC. It translates to CASGLETGAFEQYF.

The V call is TRBV7-9, the J call TRBJ2-2; TRBD1 might be the D (5 bases). CDR3 length equals 13 residues. Between the trimmed V and J ends, which lost 3 bases and 8 bases, there was a span of 10 bases. Germline V gene lookup returns CDR1 SEHNR and CDR2 FQNEAQ (reference sequence). CDR3 in amino acids: CASSFQGLGELFF. Written as DNA, the CDR3 is TGTGCCAGCAGCTTTCAGGGTCTGGGGGAGCTGTTTTTT.

V gene TRBV6-1 combines with J gene TRBJ1-2, with D hard to call. The germline gives CDR1 MNHNS, CDR2 SASEGT. CDR3 length: 12 residues. V was cut by 2 bases and J by 5 bases, with 6 bases left in between. This CDR3 is CASSESDYGYTF. CDR3 sequence (DNA): TGTGCCAGCAGTGAATCAGATTATGGCTACACCTTC.

The sample holds a few counts of this clone. This chain links TRBV5-1 with TRBJ2-3, with 7 bases lining up with TRBD1. Germline-derived CDR1 and CDR2 are SGHRS and YFSETQ. V gave up 8 bases and J gave up 3 bases; unmatched junction bases: 9. The CDR3 sequence is 14 residues long. The DNA for the CDR3 is TGCGCCAGTTCCGGGACAGATCTTACAGATACGCAGTATTTT. This gives the protein CASSGTDLTDTQYF.

V and J are TRBV4-2 and TRBJ1-3; 7 bases map to TRBD1. Germline assignment: CDR1 LGHNA and CDR2 YNFKEQ. The CDR3 runs 16 residues. J lost 4 bases, V lost 0 bases, and 6 bases had no gene match. The CDR3 is CASSQDLPGGGNTIYF. CDR3 in DNA: TGTGCCAGCAGCCAAGATCTTCCAGGGGGAGGAAACACCATATATTTT.

This sequence joins TRBV18 and TRBJ1-1; D gene unclear. The CDR3 sequence is 15 residues long. CDR1 and CDR2 (germline): KGHSH, LQKENI. Trimming removed 0 bases at V and 0 bases at J, with 8 bases between. In nucleotides, the CDR3 is TGTGCCAGCTCACCACCGGCAGCAATGAACACTGAAGCTTTCTTT. It is translated as CASSPPAAMNTEAFF.

J is TRBJ2-4 and V is TRBV19; the match to TRBD2 covers 7 bases. The germline V gene has CDR1 LNHDA and CDR2 SQIVND (reference sequence). V was pared by 3 bases and J by 6 bases, with 5 bases of the junction left unmatched. The CDR3 has 14 residues. For the CDR3, the DNA is TGTGCCAGTAGTATGGGGGGGAGGACAAACATTCAGTACTTC. The encoded protein is CASSMGGRTNIQYF.

J is TRBJ1-2 and V is TRBV18; D gene unclear. CDR3 size: 16 residues. Germline CDR1 reads KGHSH; CDR2 reads LQKENI. Trimming shortened V by 3 bases and J by 1 base, and 15 bases separated the two germline ends. The CDR3 DNA follows: TGTGCCAGCTCACCCTACGAAAAACAGAATAACTATGGCTACACCTTC. Its translation is CASSPYEKQNNYGYTF.

The CDR3 region is CASSLLQGNYGYTF. DNA for the CDR3: TGTGCCAGCAGTTTATTACAGGGGAACTATGGCTACACCTTC. V usage is TRBV28 and J usage is TRBJ1-2, with TRBD1 identical over 7 bases. The germline gives CDR1 MDHEN, CDR2 SYDVKM. V lost 1 base and J lost 2; bases outside the gene matches: 1. The CDR3 is 14 residues long.

The chain uses TRBV29-1 and TRBJ2-7; 8 bases line up with TRBD1. The germline CDR1 and CDR2 sequences are SQVTM and ANQGSEA. The CDR3 runs to 12 residues. The V segment lost 5 bases and the J segment 3 bases; nucleotides outside the gene matches: 3. CDR3 DNA sequence: TGCAGCGTTAGACAGGGGTACTACGAGCAGTACTTC. Translated, it gives CSVRQGYYEQYF.

This clone is hyperexpanded. The rearrangement joins TRBV2 to TRBJ1-1; D perhaps matches TRBD1 (5 bases). The CDR3 is 13 residues long. Germline V gene sequence: CDR1 SNHLY, CDR2 FYNNEI. Trimming took off 3 bases at V and 7 bases at J, with 12 bases between the two ends. CDR3 in amino acids: CASSDGTADEAFF. The CDR3 DNA is TGTGCCAGCAGTGACGGGACGGCGGATGAAGCTTTCTTT. Full variable domain (outside the CDR3, taken from reference TRBV2 and TRBJ1-1): EPEVTQTPSHQVTQMGQEVILRCVPISNHLYFYWYRQILGQKVEFLVSFYNNEISEKSEIFDDQFSVERPDGSNFTLKIRSTKLEDSAMYFCASSDGTADEAFFGQGTRLTVV.

This chain uses TRBV9 with TRBJ1-1; D unclear. The CDR3 consists of 14 residues. CDR1 is SGDLS, CDR2 YYNGEE, per germline. V lost 3 bases, J lost 7 bases, and 16 bases lay in between. CDR3 DNA sequence: TGTGCCAGCAGCGAGAGTCCGGGAGGGAGTGAAGCTTTCTTT. Translation gives CASSESPGGSEAFF.

The CDR3 spells CASSSRLAGGPGGGQYF. The CDR3, as DNA: TGTGCCAGCAGCTCCCGACTAGCGGGAGGACCAGGGGGGGGGCAGTATTTT. The chain couples TRBV7-2 to TRBJ2-3; 13 bases agree with TRBD2. CDR1 and CDR2 (germline): SGHTA, FQGNSA. The CDR3 is made up of 17 amino acids. The junction had 15 bases not matched to a gene; V was cut back by 4 bases and J by 11 bases.

This clone was counted only a few times. This chain uses TRBV28 with TRBJ1-2; a possible D gene is TRBD1 (6 bases). The CDR3 runs 14 residues. Trimming stripped 5 bases from V and 4 bases from J, with 14 bases between. CDR1 MDHEN and CDR2 SYDVKM come from the germline V gene. CDR3 region: CASSPPGGTYGYTF. In DNA, the CDR3 is TGTGCCAGCAGTCCCCCGGGGGGCACCTATGGCTACACCTTC.

The genes are TRBV6-5 and TRBJ2-3; possibly TRBD2 for D (5 bases). This CDR3 comprises 16 residues. Germline V CDR1 and CDR2: MNHEY, SVGAGI. V gave up 2 bases and J gave up 4 bases, with 16 bases separating them. The CDR3 loop reads CASSYGLSGGPDTQYF. The CDR3 DNA reads as TGTGCCAGCAGTTACGGCCTCAGCGGAGGCCCAGATACGCAGTATTTT.

J is TRBJ1-5 and V is TRBV11-2; a possible D gene is TRBD1 (5 bases). Germline V gives CDR1 SGHAT, CDR2 FQNNGV. The CDR3 is 15 residues long. The V end was cut by 1 base, the J end by 0 bases, with 7 bases between. This CDR3 reads CASSLGGYSNQPQHF. In nucleotides, the CDR3 is TGTGCCAGCAGCTTAGGGGGGTATAGCAATCAGCCCCAGCATTTT. Together with reference TRBV11-2 and TRBJ1-5, the CDR3 gives the full variable domain: EAGVAQSPRYKIIEKRQSVAFWCNPISGHATLYWYQQILGQGPKLLIQFQNNGVVDDSQLPKDRFSAERLKGVDSTLKIQPAKLEDSAVYLCASSLGGYSNQPQHFGDGTRLSIL.

CDR3 amino acids: CASSLQVYTEAFF. CDR3 in DNA: TGCGCCAGCAGCTTACAGGTCTACACTGAAGCTTTCTTT. The chain carries TRBV5-1 and TRBJ1-1; tentatively, D is TRBD1 (5 bases). Germline V gives CDR1 SGHRS, CDR2 YFSETQ. The CDR3 sequence is 13 residues long. V was cut by 2 bases and J by 3 bases, with 8 bases left in between.

The chain couples TRBV19 to TRBJ1-2; 8 bases are a match to TRBD1. This CDR3 comprises 13 residues. Per germline, CDR1 LNHDA and CDR2 SQIVND (reference sequence). The ends lost 10 bases at V and 4 bases at J; junction bases unmatched: 8. The CDR3 sequence is CATRAQGGYGYTF. In nucleotides, the CDR3 is TGTGCCACCCGGGCACAGGGGGGCTATGGCTACACCTTC. Full variable domain (outside the CDR3, taken from reference TRBV19 and TRBJ1-2): DGGITQSPKYLFRKEGQNVTLSCEQNLNHDAMYWYRQDPGQGLRLIYYSQIVNDFQKGDIAEGYSVSREKKESFPLTVTSAQKNPTAFYLCATRAQGGYGYTFGSGTRLTVV.

This clone showed up just a few times. The chain recombines TRBV7-9 with TRBJ1-2, with D perhaps matching TRBD1 (6 bases). The CDR3 is made up of 13 amino acids. The V end was cut by 5 bases, the J end by 5 bases, with 12 bases between. Germline lookup yields CDR1 SEHNR and CDR2 FQNEAQ (reference sequence). CDR3 amino acids: CASSIQGHYGYTF. Here the CDR3 DNA reads TGTGCCAGCAGCATACAGGGACATTATGGCTACACCTTC.

The chain couples TRBV30 to TRBJ1-2; a possible D gene is TRBD1 (6 bases). The V end lost 8 bases, the J end lost 0 bases, and 19 bases lay between the germline ends. The length of the CDR3 is 15 residues. Germline loops: CDR1 GTSNPN, CDR2 SVGIG (reference sequence). The CDR3 reads CASRGGGRANYGYTF. The DNA for the CDR3 is TGTGCCAGCCGAGGGGGGGGACGGGCTAACTATGGCTACACCTTC. Full variable domain (outside the CDR3, taken from reference TRBV30 and TRBJ1-2): SQTIHQWPATLVQPVGSPLSLECTVEGTSNPNLYWYRQAAGRGLQLLFYSVGIGQISSEVPQNLSASRPQDRQFILSSKKLLLSDSGFYLCASRGGGRANYGYTFGSGTRLTVV.

The table lists this clone with a few counts. The chain carries TRBV11-2 and TRBJ1-2, with TRBD1 as a possible D gene (5 bases). The CDR3 is made up of 13 amino acids. Per the germline V gene, CDR1 is SGHAT and CDR2 is FQNNGV. Trimming cost V 2 bases and J 3 bases, with 7 bases left between them. CDR3 DNA: TGTGCCAGCAGCTTACAGGGTCACTATGGCTACACCTTC. Translation: CASSLQGHYGYTF.

The rearrangement links TRBV13 to TRBJ2-1; 14 bases align to TRBD2. Germline CDR1 is PRHDT and CDR2 is FYEKMQ (reference sequence). J was trimmed by 8 bases and V by 5 bases; bases with no gene match: 5. The CDR3 runs to 15 residues. CDR3 nucleotides: TGTGCCAGCAGCCCGGGACTAGCGGGAGAATATGAGCAGTTCTTC. Translation: CASSPGLAGEYEQFF. Full variable domain (remainder filled in from reference TRBV13 and TRBJ2-1): AAGVIQSPRHLIKEKRETATLKCYPIPRHDTVYWYQQGPGQDPQFLISFYEKMQSDKGSIPDRFSAQQFSDYHSELNMSSLELGDSALYFCASSPGLAGEYEQFFGPGTRLTVL.

The chain recombines TRBV18 with TRBJ1-5; maybe TRBD1 (5 bases). CDR1 and CDR2 (germline): KGHSH, LQKENI. V gave up 3 bases and J gave up 5 bases, with 14 bases separating them. The CDR3 contains 15 residues. The CDR3 loop is CASSPQAGWDQPQHF. In DNA, the CDR3 is TGTGCCAGCTCACCTCAGGCAGGGTGGGATCAGCCCCAGCATTTT.